Listed below are T cell receptor beta chains from one sample, sequenced in a study of Graves' ophthalmopathy and Graves' hyperthyroidism. Using its own MiXCR run on the multiplex PCR reads, TCRdb lists one record per CDR3 protein. The data show about 480,000 distinct CDR3 sequences, around an eighth seen once. The material sequenced was blood. The receptors were sampled from a woman aged 25 to 39 with Graves' ophthalmopathy. Both conserved end residues are part of each CDR3. The D gene is left open where the match is weak. Some rows mark clone size as missing; the rest say once, few, many or name a class of expanded clone.

clone_size j_call d_call v_call cdr3_nt cdr3_aa
many TRBJ2-5 . TRBV29-1 TGCAGCGTTGGTGGCACTCAAGAGACCCAGTACTTC CSVGGTQETQYF
many TRBJ1-2 TRBD1 TRBV28 TGTGCCAGCAGTGGGATCGGACAGGGTCATGGCTACACCTTC CASSGIGQGHGYTF
many TRBJ1-2 . TRBV6-1 TGTGCCAGCAGCACCTTTGGTGGGGCGAACCCCTATGGCTACACCTTC CASSTFGGANPYGYTF
many TRBJ2-2 TRBD2 TRBV7-2 TGTGCCAGCAGCCGTAGCGGGGGGGCCAGCACCGGGGAGCTGTTTTTT CASSRSGGASTGELFF
many TRBJ2-7 . TRBV9 TGTGCCAGCAGCGTAGCTGTTACCGGGGAGCAGTACTTC CASSVAVTGEQYF
many TRBJ2-7 . TRBV7-2 TGTGCCAGCAGCTTAGAATCCCCCTACGAGCAGTACTTC CASSLESPYEQYF
few TRBJ1-2 . TRBV11-3 TGTGCCAGCAGACCTTTTGGGCAGGGGAGCTATGGCTACACCTTC CASRPFGQGSYGYTF
many TRBJ1-5 . TRBV15 TGTGCCACCAGCAGAGTAGGGACTAACAATCAGCCCCAGCATTTT CATSRVGTNNQPQHF
few TRBJ2-5 TRBD2 TRBV7-2 TGTGCCAGCAGCACACTAGCGGGGTCCTCCGGAGAGACCCAGTACTTC CASSTLAGSSGETQYF
many TRBJ1-1 . TRBV24-1 TGTGCCACCAGTGCGAGCGAGAACACTGAAGCTTTCTTT CATSASENTEAFF
many TRBJ1-2 . TRBV6-1 TGTGCCAGCAGTGAGGACTGGTATGGCTACACCTTC CASSEDWYGYTF
many TRBJ1-6 . TRBV6-5 TGTGCCAGCAGTAACGAACAGGACTCCTATAATTCACCCCTCCACTTT CASSNEQDSYNSPLHF
many TRBJ1-2 TRBD1 TRBV5-1 TGCGCCAGCAGAGCCGGGACAGGGGGTTTTGGCTACACCTTC CASRAGTGGFGYTF
. TRBJ1-1 . TRBV6-1 TGTGCCAGCAGCCCGCGGACCGGAATTATGAACACTGAAGCTTTCTTT CASSPRTGIMNTEAFF
. TRBJ1-1 TRBD1 TRBV12-3/TRBV12-4 TGTGCCAGCACCGGGACAGGGAAGGGGGACACTGAAGCTTTCTTT CASTGTGKGDTEAFF
few TRBJ2-7 TRBD2 TRBV27 TGTGCCAGCAGTGCCGGGACTAGCGAGCAGTACTTC CASSAGTSEQYF
many TRBJ2-5 TRBD2 TRBV12-3/TRBV12-4 TGTGCCAGCACCTCGACTAGCGGGGGGGCGCGGGAGACCCAGTACTTC CASTSTSGGARETQYF
many TRBJ1-1 TRBD1 TRBV29-1 TGCAGCGTTGGGGGACAGGGAATGAACACTGAAGCTTTCTTT CSVGGQGMNTEAFF
. TRBJ2-2 TRBD1 TRBV28 TGTGCCAGCAGTTTATCGAGTCTACAGGGGGCCGGGGAGCTGTTTTTT CASSLSSLQGAGELFF
many TRBJ2-7 TRBD1 TRBV10-3 TGTGCCATCAGCCAGACAGGGTACGAGCAGTACTTC CAISQTGYEQYF
many TRBJ2-4 TRBD2 TRBV25-1 TGTGCCAGCAGTGTTGGGGGGGGAGCGGGAGGACCAAACATTCAGTACTTC CASSVGGGAGGPNIQYF
. TRBJ1-2 TRBD1 TRBV6-1 TGTGCCAGCAGTGGATACGACAGGGGTTATGGCTACACCTTC CASSGYDRGYGYTF
many TRBJ2-7 . TRBV6-1 TGTGCCAGCAGTGTTAGGGTTGGGGAGCAGTACTTC CASSVRVGEQYF
many TRBJ1-5 . TRBV12-3/TRBV12-4 TGTGCCAGCAGTTTCGGCAGGTATAGCAATCAGCCCCAGCATTTT CASSFGRYSNQPQHF
. TRBJ1-1 . TRBV2 TGTGCCAGCAGTGAAGGGAGTAACACTGAAGCTTTCTTT CASSEGSNTEAFF
many TRBJ1-2 . TRBV6-1 TGTGCCAGCAGTGAAGCAACGGTCGCTAACTATGGCTACACCTTC CASSEATVANYGYTF
. TRBJ2-5 . TRBV20-1 TGCAGTGCTAGAGACCCTTGGGTGCGGGGCCCGGTGGAGACCCAGTACTTC CSARDPWVRGPVETQYF
many TRBJ2-7 TRBD1 TRBV28 TGTGCCAGCAGTAGACCGGGACAGGGGCTAAGCGAGCAGTACTTC CASSRPGQGLSEQYF
many TRBJ2-7 . TRBV30 TGTGCCTGGAGTGTTCTGTGGGGGGACGAGCAGTACTTC CAWSVLWGDEQYF
many TRBJ1-1 . TRBV27 TGTGCCAGCAGTCCTGGTTTCATGAACACTGAAGCTTTCTTT CASSPGFMNTEAFF
many TRBJ1-1 TRBD1 TRBV20-1 TGCAGTGCCCCAGACAGGGGGAACACTGAAGCTTTCTTT CSAPDRGNTEAFF
. TRBJ1-2 . TRBV3-1 TGTGCCAGCACCGCAACCCGGACTAACTATGGCTACACCTTC CASTATRTNYGYTF
many TRBJ2-2 . TRBV7-3 TGTGCCAGCAGCTTACTCTCAGGGGCTGGGAACACCGGGGAGCTGTTTTTT CASSLLSGAGNTGELFF
many TRBJ1-1 . TRBV5-1 TGCGCCAGCAGCTTGGGGGCTGGGGACACTGAAGCTTTCTTT CASSLGAGDTEAFF
. TRBJ1-1 . TRBV6-1 TGTGCCAGCAGTGGGACCCTTCCCACTGAAGCTTTCTTT CASSGTLPTEAFF
. TRBJ2-7 . TRBV5-1 TGCGCCAGCTACGGGGGGGACAGGGAGACCTACGAGCAGTACTTC CASYGGDRETYEQYF
. TRBJ2-5 TRBD2 TRBV7-8 TGTGCCAGCAGCCCGGGACTAGCGGGGGGTCCAGAGACCCAGTACTTC CASSPGLAGGPETQYF
few TRBJ1-1 . TRBV7-9 TGTGCCAGCAGCCCCAGGCAGGGTATGAACACTGAAGCTTTCTTT CASSPRQGMNTEAFF
many TRBJ1-1 TRBD1 TRBV28 TGTGCCAGCACCCTCTTCGACAGGGTGCGGATGAGCACTGAAGCTTTCTTT CASTLFDRVRMSTEAFF